The entry below describes one T cell receptor (beta chain). Its antigen remains unidentified. Produced via immunoSEQ multiplex PCR; TCRdb's table is partial and in-frame only. The data contain tens of thousands of clones, under 95% of them seen just once; the ten biggest clones take up roughly 20%. The V gene's germline CDR1 is MNHNY and CDR2 SVGAGI (reference sequence). V gave up 1 base and J gave up 1 base, with 10 bases separating them. This CDR3 has 15 amino acids. The sample originates from a study of T cell responses to AZD1222 COVID-19 vaccine. About the study: Pooled samples include second doses given at about 4 or 12 weeks. Study-level findings and limits: The repertoires were collected only after the peak T cell response.

Sample: peripheral blood, taken on day 0 of AZD1222 vaccination. The clonotype was recovered from an adult in good health. The chain carries TRBV6-6 and TRBJ2-5; possible D gene TRBD1, 5 bases. The CDR3 protein is CASSYFQGSQETQYF. CDR3 in DNA: TGTGCCAGCAGTTACTTCCAGGGATCCCAAGAGACCCAGTACTTC.